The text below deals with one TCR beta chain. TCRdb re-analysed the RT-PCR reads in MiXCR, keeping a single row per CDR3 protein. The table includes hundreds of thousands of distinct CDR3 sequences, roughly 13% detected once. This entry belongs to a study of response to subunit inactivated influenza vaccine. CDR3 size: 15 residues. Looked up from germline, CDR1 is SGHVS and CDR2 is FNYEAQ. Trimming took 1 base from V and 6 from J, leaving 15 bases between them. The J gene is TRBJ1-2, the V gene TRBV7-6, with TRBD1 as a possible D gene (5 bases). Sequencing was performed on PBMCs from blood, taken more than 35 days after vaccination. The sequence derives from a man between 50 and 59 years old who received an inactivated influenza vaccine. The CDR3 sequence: CASSLVGQGVDGYTF. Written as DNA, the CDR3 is TGTGCCAGCAGCTTAGTAGGGCAGGGAGTGGATGGCTACACCTTC.